This T cell receptor beta chain was obtained from a study of CD8 T cells in ankylosing spondylitis. TCRdb processed the 5' RACE reads anew with MiXCR; each CDR3 protein has one entry. There are around 480,000 distinct CDR3 sequences in the sample; about a sixth occur only once, and approximately 0.93% lies in the top ten. This clonotype was observed a few times. The target antigen is unknown. The V gene end was trimmed by 2 bases and the J gene end by 8 bases; junction bases not matched to a gene: 11. The CDR3 spans 16 residues. Germline lookup yields CDR1 SGHTA and CDR2 FQGNSA. Study outcomes and limitations: Matched ankylosing spondylitis synovial fluid reportedly contained a significantly enriched population of disease-linked clones. A motif in TCR beta, a set of several highly homologous variants, appeared characteristic of ankylosing spondylitis blood. Past studies reported some motif variants in reactive arthritis synovial fluid and blood.

This chain connects TRBV7-2 to TRBJ1-2, with 10 bases fitting TRBD1. The receptor was derived from a male donor with ankylosing spondylitis. Material for sequencing was blood, either unsorted or a sorted T cell fraction (not recorded which). CDR3 sequence reads: CASSLTGTGVLGGYTF. Written as DNA, the CDR3 is TGTGCCAGCAGCTTAACCGGGACAGGGGTATTGGGCGGCTACACCTTC.